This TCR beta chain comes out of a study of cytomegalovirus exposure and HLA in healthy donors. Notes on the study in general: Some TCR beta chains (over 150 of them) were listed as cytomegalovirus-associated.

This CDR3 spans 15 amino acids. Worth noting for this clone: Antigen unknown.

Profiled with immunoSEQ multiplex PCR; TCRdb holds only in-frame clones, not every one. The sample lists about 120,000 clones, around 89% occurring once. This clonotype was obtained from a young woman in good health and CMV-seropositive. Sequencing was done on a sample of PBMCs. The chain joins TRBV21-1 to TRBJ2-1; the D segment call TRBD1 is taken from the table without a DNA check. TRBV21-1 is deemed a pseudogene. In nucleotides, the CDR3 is TGTGCCAGCAGCAAAGGGGCAGGAACCTACAATGAGCAGTTCTTC. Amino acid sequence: CASSKGAGTYNEQFF.